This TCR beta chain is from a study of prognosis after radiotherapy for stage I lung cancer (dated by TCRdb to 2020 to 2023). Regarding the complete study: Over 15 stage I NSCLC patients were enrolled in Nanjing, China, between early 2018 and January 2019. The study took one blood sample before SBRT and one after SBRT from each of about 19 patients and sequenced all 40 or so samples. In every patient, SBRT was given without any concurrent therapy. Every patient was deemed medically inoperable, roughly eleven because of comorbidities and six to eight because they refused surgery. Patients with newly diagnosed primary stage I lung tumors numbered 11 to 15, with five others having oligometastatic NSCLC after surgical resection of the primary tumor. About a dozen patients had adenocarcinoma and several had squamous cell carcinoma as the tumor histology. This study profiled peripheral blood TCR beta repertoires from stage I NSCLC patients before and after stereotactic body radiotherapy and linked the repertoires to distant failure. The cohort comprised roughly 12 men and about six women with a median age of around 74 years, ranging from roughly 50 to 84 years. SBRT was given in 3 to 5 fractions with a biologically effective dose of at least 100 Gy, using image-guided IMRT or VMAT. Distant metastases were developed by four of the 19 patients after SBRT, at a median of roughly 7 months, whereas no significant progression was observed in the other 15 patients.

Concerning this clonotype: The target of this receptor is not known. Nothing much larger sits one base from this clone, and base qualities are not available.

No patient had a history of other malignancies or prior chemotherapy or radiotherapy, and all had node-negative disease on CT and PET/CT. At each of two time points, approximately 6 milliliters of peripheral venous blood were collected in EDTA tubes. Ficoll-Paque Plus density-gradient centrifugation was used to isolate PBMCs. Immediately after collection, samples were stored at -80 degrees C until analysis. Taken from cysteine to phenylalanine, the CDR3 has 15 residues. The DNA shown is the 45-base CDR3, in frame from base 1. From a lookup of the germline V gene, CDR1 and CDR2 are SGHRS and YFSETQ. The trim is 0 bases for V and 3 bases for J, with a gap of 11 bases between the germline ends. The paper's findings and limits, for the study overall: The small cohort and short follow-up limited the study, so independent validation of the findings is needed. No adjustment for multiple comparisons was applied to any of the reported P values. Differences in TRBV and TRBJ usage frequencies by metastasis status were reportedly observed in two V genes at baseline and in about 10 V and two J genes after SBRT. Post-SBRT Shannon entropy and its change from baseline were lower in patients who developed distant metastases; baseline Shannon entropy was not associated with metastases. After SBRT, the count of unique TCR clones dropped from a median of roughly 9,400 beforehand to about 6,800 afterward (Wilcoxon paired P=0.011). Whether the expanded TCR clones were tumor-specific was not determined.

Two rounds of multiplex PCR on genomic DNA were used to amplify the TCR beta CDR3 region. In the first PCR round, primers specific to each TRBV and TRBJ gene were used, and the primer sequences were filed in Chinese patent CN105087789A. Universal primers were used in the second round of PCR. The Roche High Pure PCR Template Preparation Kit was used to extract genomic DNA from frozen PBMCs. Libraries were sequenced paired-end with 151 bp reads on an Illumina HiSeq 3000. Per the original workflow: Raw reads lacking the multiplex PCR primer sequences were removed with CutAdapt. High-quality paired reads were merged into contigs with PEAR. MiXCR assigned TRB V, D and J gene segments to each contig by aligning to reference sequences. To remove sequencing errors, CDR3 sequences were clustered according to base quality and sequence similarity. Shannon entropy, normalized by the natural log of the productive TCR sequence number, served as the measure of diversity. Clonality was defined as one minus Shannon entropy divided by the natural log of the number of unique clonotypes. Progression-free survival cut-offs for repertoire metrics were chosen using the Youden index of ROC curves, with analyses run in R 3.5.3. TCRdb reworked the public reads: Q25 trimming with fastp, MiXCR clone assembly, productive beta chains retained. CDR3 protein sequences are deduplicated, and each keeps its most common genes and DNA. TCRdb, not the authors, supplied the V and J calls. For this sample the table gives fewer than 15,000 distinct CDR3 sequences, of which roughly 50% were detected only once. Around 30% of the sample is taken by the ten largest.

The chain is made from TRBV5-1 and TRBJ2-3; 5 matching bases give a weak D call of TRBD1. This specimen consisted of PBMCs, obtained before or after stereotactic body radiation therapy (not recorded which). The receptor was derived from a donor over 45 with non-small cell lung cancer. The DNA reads TGCGCCAGCAGCTTGGAAGGGGCGAGAACAGATACGCAGTATTTT. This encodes CASSLEGARTDTQYF. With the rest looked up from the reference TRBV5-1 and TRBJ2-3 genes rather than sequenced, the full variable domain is KAGVTQTPRYLIKTRGQQVTLSCSPISGHRSVSWYQQTPGQGLQFLFEYFSETQRNKGNFPGRFSGRQFSNSRSEMNVSTLELGDSALYLCASSLEGARTDTQYFGPGTRLTVL.